These 31 T cell receptor beta chains came from one sample sequenced in a study of beta chain features in type 1 diabetes. The antigens of these receptors remain unknown. Study observations and caveats: Researchers report that Type 1 diabetes patients had moderately but significantly shorter TCRB CDR3s across all four CD4+ subsets.

The study reverse transcribed the entire isolated RNA, so it sequenced expressed TCRB transcripts. Assay used: immunoSEQ multiplex PCR; TCRdb lists only in-frame clones, some missing. The profile covers about 370,000 clones, with around a tenth appearing a single time and about 0.63% taken by the ten largest. The sample taken for sequencing was central memory CD4+ T cells from blood. All receptors come from a man aged 30 to 39 with type 1 diabetes.

The table lists this clone with a few counts. This chain connects TRBV7-9 to TRBJ2-3, with D tentatively TRBD2 (5 bases). Germline V gene lookup returns CDR1 SEHNR and CDR2 FQNEAQ (reference sequence). This CDR3 contains 15 residues. The germline V and J ends were trimmed by 5 bases and 7 bases, with 19 bases remaining between them. DNA of the CDR3: TGTGCCAGCAGCCAACGGGGAACCGAGGGAAATACGCAGTATTTT. Protein sequence: CASSQRGTEGNTQYF. Supplemented by reference TRBV7-9 and TRBJ2-3, the full variable domain reads DTGVSQNPRHKITKRGQNVTFRCDPISEHNRLYWYRQTLGQGPEFLTYFQNEAQLEKSRLLSDRFSAERPKGSFSTLEIQRTEQGDSAMYLCASSQRGTEGNTQYFGPGTRLTVL.

The gene calls are TRBV5-1 and TRBJ2-2; 8 bases match TRBD1. With 7 bases clipped from V and 6 bases from J, the junction kept 11 bases outside the gene matches. The CDR3 runs 15 residues. Per germline, CDR1 SGHRS and CDR2 YFSETQ. The CDR3 region has the DNA TGCGCCAGCGCCTGGGGACAGGCGTTTGCCGGGGAGCTGTTTTTT. Encoded protein: CASAWGQAFAGELFF.

V and J are TRBV28 and TRBJ2-5, with 10 bases matching TRBD1. V shed 6 bases, J shed 5 bases, and the junction held 3 bases outside the gene matches. CDR1 is MDHEN, CDR2 SYDVKM, per germline. This CDR3 spans 13 amino acids. The CDR3 region has the DNA TGTGCCAGCAGGACAGGGGGCGAGGAGACCCAGTACTTC. It translates to CASRTGGEETQYF.

CDR3 nucleotides: TGTGCCAGCAGTGATGGCAATCAGCCCCAGCATTTT. This gives the protein CASSDGNQPQHF. The gene calls are TRBV2 and TRBJ1-5; D unresolved. The V end lost 3 bases, the J end lost 2 bases, and 2 bases lay between the germline ends. CDR1 and CDR2 from the germline V gene are SNHLY and FYNNEI. CDR3 length: 12 residues.

This clone was seen only a few times. This sequence joins TRBV11-3 and TRBJ2-1; D unclear. Germline-derived CDR1 and CDR2 are SGHNT and YENEEA. CDR3 length equals 13 residues. V was shortened by 2 bases and J by 9 bases, with 11 bases between the two germline ends. Here the CDR3 reads CASSLSERGEQFF. In DNA form, the CDR3 reads TGTGCCAGCAGCTTATCCGAACGCGGTGAGCAGTTCTTC. Complete variable domain (other parts from reference TRBV11-3 and TRBJ2-1): EAGVVQSPRYKIIEKKQPVAFWCNPISGHNTLYWYLQNLGQGPELLIRYENEEAVDDSQLPKDRFSAERLKGVDSTLKIQPAELGDSAVYLCASSLSERGEQFFGPGTRLTVL.

The chain combines TRBV5-4 with TRBJ2-7; D is unclear. The V gene's germline CDR1 is SGHNT and CDR2 YYREEE (reference sequence). The V end was cut by 6 bases, the J end by 4 bases, with 14 bases between. CDR3 length equals 13 residues. The DNA for the CDR3 is TGTGCCAGCACCTCCGTTGGCCGGTACGAGCAGTACTTC. It translates to CASTSVGRYEQYF.

The gene calls are TRBV7-2 and TRBJ2-7, with a possible D match to TRBD2 (6 bases). With 5 bases removed from V and 6 bases from J, the gap between germline ends came to 20 bases. CDR1 SGHTA and CDR2 FQGNSA come from the germline V gene. CDR3 length: 15 residues. CDR3 amino acids: CASSPAAGLASEQYF. The CDR3, as DNA: TGTGCCAGCAGCCCAGCGGCGGGACTCGCTTCCGAGCAGTACTTC.

This chain joins TRBV25-1 and TRBJ2-7, with 8 bases aligning to TRBD1. J was trimmed by 6 bases and V by 4 bases; bases with no gene match: 14. Looked up from germline, CDR1 is MGHDK and CDR2 is SYGVNS. This CDR3 spans 16 amino acids. The CDR3 reads CASSGGLTGVVGEQYF. CDR3 sequence (DNA): TGTGCCAGCAGTGGGGGTTTGACAGGGGTTGTGGGCGAGCAGTACTTC.

In its sample, this clone was seen a few times. The chain recombines TRBV28 with TRBJ2-5; D call uncertain. Germline V gene sequence: CDR1 MDHEN, CDR2 SYDVKM. Trimming took off 7 bases at V and 0 bases at J, with 3 bases between the two ends. This CDR3 is 11 amino acids long. The CDR3 DNA reads as TGTGCCAGCAAGTACCAAGAGACCCAGTACTTC. This gives the protein CASKYQETQYF.

The chain has TRBV18 and TRBJ2-3, with D perhaps assigned TRBD1 or TRBD2 (5 bases each). This CDR3 contains 14 residues. With 8 bases removed from V and 2 bases from J, the gap between germline ends came to 14 bases. In germline, CDR1 is KGHSH, CDR2 LQKENI. The CDR3 DNA reads TGTGCCAGCCACTCCGGGACGCTCACAGATACGCAGTATTTT. The encoded protein is CASHSGTLTDTQYF.

There are many counts of this clone. The chain is built from TRBV27 and TRBJ1-2, with a possible D match to TRBD1 (6 bases). Germline assignment: CDR1 MNHEY and CDR2 SMNVEV (reference sequence). The V end was cut by 1 base, the J end by 4 bases, with 10 bases between. This CDR3 contains 14 residues. As DNA, the CDR3 is TGTGCCAGCAGTTTATACAGGGATAGCTATGGCTACACCTTC. This sequence encodes CASSLYRDSYGYTF.

This clone has just a few counts. The CDR3 nucleotides read TGTGCCAGTAGTATAGATATAGGGATTAGTAAGCAGTTCTTC. Residues: CASSIDIGISKQFF. The V call is TRBV19, the J call TRBJ2-1; D call uncertain. Germline CDR1 is LNHDA and CDR2 is SQIVND (reference sequence). The CDR3 covers 14 residues. V lost 0 bases, J lost 11 bases, and 14 bases lay in between.

This clone has only a few counts. The chain recombines TRBV5-1 with TRBJ1-1, with D possibly matching TRBD1 (5 bases). The CDR3 length is 15 residues. Germline values: CDR1 SGHRS, CDR2 YFSETQ. V lost 2 bases to trimming and J lost 0 bases, with 11 bases between them. For the CDR3, the DNA is TGCGCCAGCAGCTTCATGGGGGTCATGAACACTGAAGCTTTCTTT. Residues: CASSFMGVMNTEAFF.

This clone was detected many times. The chain recombines TRBV9 with TRBJ2-3; 12 bases align to TRBD2. V dropped 4 bases and J dropped 2; count of bases not matched to a gene: 5. This CDR3 contains 16 residues. CDR1 SGDLS and CDR2 YYNGEE come from the germline V gene. The CDR3 DNA is TGTGCCAGCAGCCCAGGACTAGCGGGATACACAGATACGCAGTATTTT. Translating gives CASSPGLAGYTDTQYF. Supplemented by reference TRBV9 and TRBJ2-3, the full variable domain reads DSGVTQTPKHLITATGQRVTLRCSPRSGDLSVYWYQQSLDQGLQFLIQYYNGEERAKGNILERFSAQQFPDLHSELNLSSLELGDSALYFCASSPGLAGYTDTQYFGPGTRLTVL.

This sequence joins TRBV5-8 and TRBJ2-7; TRBD2 matches at 14 bases. CDR3 length equals 19 residues. CDR1 SGHTS and CDR2 YDEGEE come from the germline V gene. With 2 bases clipped from V and 0 bases from J, the junction kept 10 bases outside the gene matches. CDR3 in amino acids: CASSLRGLAGGGSSYEQYF. The CDR3 DNA follows: TGTGCCAGCAGCTTACGAGGACTAGCGGGAGGAGGGAGCTCCTACGAGCAGTACTTC.

This clone was counted between two and nine times. The gene calls are TRBV4-1 and TRBJ1-2, with D possibly TRBD1 on 6 matching bases. The V end lost 4 bases, the J end lost 8 bases, and 14 bases lay between the germline ends. Germline V gene data show CDR1 as MGHRA and CDR2 as YSYEKL. This CDR3 has 13 residues. The CDR3 DNA is TGCGCCAGCAGCCCCCTAACAGGGCTAGGCTACACCTTC. Translating it yields CASSPLTGLGYTF.

This clone was counted a few times. The CDR3 nucleotides read TGTGCCAGCAGCTTAAGGGCCTTAAGTCTGACAGGGAACACTGAAGCTTTCTTT. This gives the protein CASSLRALSLTGNTEAFF. The J gene is TRBJ1-1, the V gene TRBV7-3; TRBD1 is a possible D gene (6 bases). The CDR3 is made up of 18 amino acids. The ends were cut back, 1 base at V and 1 base at J, with 19 bases in the middle. The V gene's germline CDR1 is SGHTA and CDR2 FQGTGA.

This chain joins TRBV7-2 and TRBJ1-2; TRBD1 matches at 12 bases. Germline trimming cut 5 bases from V and 7 bases from J; bases unmatched to any gene: 14. Germline CDR1 reads SGHTA; CDR2 reads FQGNSA. This CDR3 region has 17 residues. The CDR3 region is CASSPTGTGGERSGYTF. DNA for the CDR3: TGTGCCAGCAGCCCTACCGGGACAGGGGGCGAAAGGTCTGGCTACACCTTC.

At least ten counts were recorded for this clone. The CDR3 DNA reads TGTGCCAGCAGCTTCTCCGGGACACGCAATGAGCAGTTCTTC. It encodes CASSFSGTRNEQFF. The gene calls are TRBV11-3 and TRBJ2-1; D perhaps matches TRBD1 (6 bases). V gave up 3 bases and J gave up 6 bases, with 12 bases separating them. Germline-derived CDR1 and CDR2 are SGHNT and YENEEA. This CDR3 is 14 amino acids long.

This rearrangement joins TRBV2 to TRBJ1-1; 8 bases agree with TRBD1. CDR1 and CDR2 from the germline V gene are SNHLY and FYNNEI. Germline trimming cut 6 bases from V and 7 bases from J; bases unmatched to any gene: 4. The CDR3 consists of 12 residues. The CDR3 loop reads CASSGGQGEAFF. The DNA for the CDR3 is TGTGCCAGCAGCGGAGGACAGGGTGAAGCTTTCTTT.

This clone was detected a few times. The genes are TRBV5-6 and TRBJ1-1; unclear D gene. Germline V gene data show CDR1 as SGHDT and CDR2 as YYEEEE. V dropped 0 bases and J dropped 1 base, with 7 bases sitting between them. This CDR3 comprises 14 residues. CDR3 sequence reads: CASSLEGPNTEAFF. The CDR3 nucleotides read TGTGCCAGCAGCTTGGAGGGCCCGAACACTGAAGCTTTCTTT.

This clone occurred a few times. The chain employs TRBV7-2 and TRBJ2-1, with D unresolved. V was cut by 1 base and J by 5 bases, with 9 bases left in between. This CDR3 contains 14 residues. The germline CDR1 and CDR2 sequences are SGHTA and FQGNSA. The CDR3 sequence is CASSLDPMDNEQFF. The CDR3, as DNA: TGTGCCAGCAGCTTAGATCCCATGGACAATGAGCAGTTCTTC.

This clone was counted a few times. This sequence joins TRBV7-9 and TRBJ2-7; possible D gene TRBD1, 5 bases. The V and J ends lost 6 bases and 3 bases respectively, with 9 bases between them. The CDR3 extends over 12 amino acids. Germline V gene lookup returns CDR1 SEHNR and CDR2 FQNEAQ (reference sequence). The CDR3 loop is CASRKDSYEQYF. The CDR3 DNA reads as TGTGCCAGCAGAAAAGACAGCTACGAGCAGTACTTC.

The CDR3 sequence is CASNGRLNYNEQFF. CDR3 nucleotides: TGTGCCAGCAATGGACGGCTAAACTACAATGAGCAGTTCTTC. J is TRBJ2-1 and V is TRBV6-6; D uncertain. V shed 7 bases and J shed 3 bases, with 13 bases lying between them. The CDR3 runs to 14 residues. Per the germline V gene, CDR1 is MNHNY and CDR2 is SVGAGI (reference sequence).

The chain employs TRBV6-1 and TRBJ2-1; possible D gene TRBD2, 6 bases. From germline, CDR1 is MNHNS and CDR2 SASEGT. V was shortened by 8 bases and J by 5 bases, with 10 bases between the two germline ends. The CDR3 covers 12 residues. Here the CDR3 DNA reads TGTGCCAGCGGGAGGCAGCACAATGAGCAGTTCTTC. This translates into CASGRQHNEQFF.

The chain uses TRBV11-2 and TRBJ2-1; no firm D call. V lost 5 bases and J 7 bases, leaving 15 bases between the germline ends. This CDR3 has 14 amino acids. Germline assignment: CDR1 SGHAT and CDR2 FQNNGV. CDR3 amino acids: CASSLSNWGNEQFF. The CDR3 DNA sequence: TGTGCCAGCAGCCTCTCGAATTGGGGTAATGAGCAGTTCTTC. The full variable domain, its missing parts supplied by reference TRBV11-2 and TRBJ2-1, is EAGVAQSPRYKIIEKRQSVAFWCNPISGHATLYWYQQILGQGPKLLIQFQNNGVVDDSQLPKDRFSAERLKGVDSTLKIQPAKLEDSAVYLCASSLSNWGNEQFFGPGTRLTVL.

In this sample, this clone turned up a few times. A read error is likely here: a far larger clone is one base away. The V gene is TRBV14, the J gene TRBJ1-1, with 8 bases lining up with TRBD1. Germline loops: CDR1 SGHDN, CDR2 FVKESK. This CDR3 is 14 amino acids long. V lost 3 bases and J lost 1; bases outside the gene matches: 1. In DNA form, the CDR3 reads TGTGCCAGCAGCCAGGACAGGGCGAACACTGAAGCTTTCTTT. As protein: CASSQDRANTEAFF.

This clone was counted many times. The CDR3: CASSFTGASTMEQFF. The CDR3 nucleotides read TGTGCCAGCAGCTTTACAGGGGCGAGTACAATGGAGCAGTTCTTC. This rearrangement joins TRBV11-2 to TRBJ2-1, with TRBD1 matching 7 bases. This CDR3 is 15 amino acids long. The germline V gene encodes CDR1 SGHAT and CDR2 FQNNGV. V was clipped by 3 bases and J by 10 bases; unmatched bases: 12. The full variable domain, with the rest looked up from reference TRBV11-2 and TRBJ2-1, is EAGVAQSPRYKIIEKRQSVAFWCNPISGHATLYWYQQILGQGPKLLIQFQNNGVVDDSQLPKDRFSAERLKGVDSTLKIQPAKLEDSAVYLCASSFTGASTMEQFFGPGTRLTVL.

This clone was counted many times. The V call is TRBV7-9, the J call TRBJ1-3, with a tentative D call TRBD1 (5 bases). CDR3 length: 14 residues. V lost 6 bases and J 2 bases, leaving 11 bases between the germline ends. CDR1 and CDR2 (germline): SEHNR, FQNEAQ (reference sequence). CDR3 sequence reads: CASRSQGAGNTIYF. CDR3 DNA: TGTGCCAGCAGATCCCAGGGCGCTGGAAACACCATATATTTT.

This chain joins TRBV5-1 and TRBJ2-7, with 10 positions matching TRBD2. Germline V gives CDR1 SGHRS, CDR2 YFSETQ. CDR3 length: 14 amino acids. The V gene end was trimmed by 5 bases and the J gene end by 6 bases; junction bases not matched to a gene: 8. CDR3 amino acids: CASSSGTSDFEQYF. As DNA, the CDR3 is TGCGCCAGCAGTTCCGGGACTAGCGACTTCGAGCAGTACTTC. The whole variable domain, remainder taken from reference TRBV5-1 and TRBJ2-7, is KAGVTQTPRYLIKTRGQQVTLSCSPISGHRSVSWYQQTPGQGLQFLFEYFSETQRNKGNFPGRFSGRQFSNSRSEMNVSTLELGDSALYLCASSSGTSDFEQYFGPGTRLTVT.

The chain has TRBV5-6 and TRBJ2-7, with D perhaps TRBD1 (7 bases). Germline V gives CDR1 SGHDT, CDR2 YYEEEE. V lost 0 bases, J lost 7 bases, and 14 bases lay in between. The CDR3 consists of 14 residues. This chain's CDR3 is CASSLVQGGSEQYF. The CDR3 DNA reads TGTGCCAGCAGCTTGGTTCAGGGGGGCTCTGAGCAGTACTTC. Drawing the rest from reference TRBV5-6 and TRBJ2-7, the complete variable domain is DAGVTQSPTHLIKTRGQQVTLRCSPKSGHDTVSWYQQALGQGPQFIFQYYEEEERQRGNFPDRFSGHQFPNYSSELNVNALLLGDSALYLCASSLVQGGSEQYFGPGTRLTVT.